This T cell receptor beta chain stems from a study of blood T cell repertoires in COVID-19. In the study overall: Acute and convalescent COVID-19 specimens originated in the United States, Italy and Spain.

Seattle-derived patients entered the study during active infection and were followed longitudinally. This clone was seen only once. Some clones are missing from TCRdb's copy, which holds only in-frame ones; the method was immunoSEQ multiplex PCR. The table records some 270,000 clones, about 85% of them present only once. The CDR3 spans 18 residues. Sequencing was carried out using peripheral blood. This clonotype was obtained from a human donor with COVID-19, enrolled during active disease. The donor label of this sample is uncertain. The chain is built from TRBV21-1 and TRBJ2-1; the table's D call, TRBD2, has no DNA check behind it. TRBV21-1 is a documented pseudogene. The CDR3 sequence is CASSNRGGGQATYNEQFF. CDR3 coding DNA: TGTGCCAGCAGCAATCGCGGGGGGGGACAGGCAACCTACAATGAGCAGTTCTTC.